This entry concerns a single TCR beta chain. Its specificity is not known. The sample is drawn from a study of vaccination effects on CD4 cells after COVID-19. Study background: Samples collected post-vaccine were obtained a median of 72 days after the second dose. Whole-study findings and limits: Clones that were induced by infection or by vaccine showed marked contraction late after vaccination.

Germline V gene lookup returns CDR1 SGHKS and CDR2 YYEKEE (reference sequence). This CDR3 contains 15 residues. V was pared by 4 bases and J by 8 bases, with 21 bases between. Culturing for around ten days preceded CD4+ T cell isolation. Participants were given two doses of BNT162b2 or mRNA-1273 vaccine. The repertoire was sequenced with immunoSEQ multiplex PCR; TCRdb's copy has only in-frame clones and lacks some. Of some 70,000 clones in the sample, less than 80% were seen once. The chain joins TRBV5-5 to TRBJ1-2; D perhaps matches TRBD1 (6 bases). Source: CD4+ T cells from PBMCs cultured without peptide, taken after COVID-19 vaccination. The receptor was isolated from a human donor who received a COVID-19 vaccine. The CDR3 is CASSVRRDTPSGYTF. In DNA, the CDR3 is TGTGCCAGCAGCGTCCGGCGGGACACTCCCTCGGGCTACACCTTC.